The 7 T cell receptor beta chains presented below share a single source sample, sequenced in a study of cytomegalovirus exposure and HLA in healthy donors. Primers: 60 Vbeta forward and 13 Jbeta reverse. Profiling relied on immunoSEQ multiplex PCR, and the TCRdb table lists in-frame clones only, not all of them. The sample totals 90,000 to 130,000 clones. The source material was PBMCs. The source is a man aged 35-49 years in good health and CMV-seropositive.

V usage is TRBV28 and J usage is TRBJ2-1; TRBD2 matches 9 bases. The CDR3 spans 14 residues. V lost 5 bases, J lost 10 bases, and 9 bases stayed unmatched. Germline V gene data show CDR1 as MDHEN and CDR2 as SYDVKM. In nucleotides, the CDR3 is TGTGCCAGCAGTGGCATGCTAGCGGGATTGGAGCAGTTCTTC. Translating it yields CASSGMLAGLEQFF.

The rearrangement joins TRBV6-1 to TRBJ1-1; D is possibly TRBD1 (6 bases). CDR3 length: 15 amino acids. The V gene lost 1 base and the J gene lost 4 bases, with 13 bases spanning the gap. Germline lookup yields CDR1 MNHNS and CDR2 SASEGT. In DNA form, the CDR3 reads TGTGCCAGCAGTGAAGAGTGGACAGTTTCCACTGAAGCTTTCTTT. Encoded protein: CASSEEWTVSTEAFF.

This sequence joins TRBV28 and TRBJ2-6; weak D call: TRBD1 (6 bases). Per germline, CDR1 MDHEN and CDR2 SYDVKM. Trimming stripped 2 bases from V and 2 bases from J, with 16 bases between. The CDR3 loop spans 18 amino acids. The CDR3 DNA sequence: TGTGCCAGCAGTTTACAGGGGCTAGGAAGAGCTGGGGCCAACGTCCTGACTTTC. It is translated as CASSLQGLGRAGANVLTF.

The chain has TRBV28 and TRBJ1-5; D ambiguous. The CDR3 loop spans 17 amino acids. CDR1 and CDR2 (germline): MDHEN, SYDVKM. V dropped 4 bases and J dropped 1 base, with 17 bases sitting between them. Written as DNA, the CDR3 is TGTGCCAGCAGTTGGGCGTCCACCGGTAGGAGCAATCAGCCCCAGCATTTT. Translated, it gives CASSWASTGRSNQPQHF.

The chain is built from TRBV28 and TRBJ1-2; 7 bases align to TRBD1. Germline CDR1 reads MDHEN; CDR2 reads SYDVKM. J was trimmed by 1 base and V by 1 base; bases with no gene match: 6. This CDR3 contains 16 residues. The CDR3 region is CASSLSARGFNYGYTF. CDR3 sequence (DNA): TGTGCCAGCAGTTTATCGGCCAGGGGGTTTAACTATGGCTACACCTTC.

The chain employs TRBV30 and TRBJ2-3; possibly TRBD1 for D (6 bases). Germline V CDR1 and CDR2: GTSNPN, SVGIG (reference sequence). CDR3 length: 15 residues. Trimming left V 2 bases short and J 0 bases short, with 12 bases between. CDR3 amino acids: CAWSQGFLSTDTQYF. The CDR3 bases are TGTGCCTGGAGTCAGGGGTTCCTTAGCACAGATACGCAGTATTTT.

The rearrangement links TRBV10-1 to TRBJ2-3; 8 nucleotides match TRBD2. V lost 8 bases and J lost 4; bases outside the gene matches: 8. CDR1 WNHNN and CDR2 SYGVQD come from the germline V gene (reference sequence). This CDR3 comprises 14 residues. The CDR3, as DNA: TGCGCCAGCGGAGCGGGAGATCGGTCAGATACGCAGTATTTT. Translation gives CASGAGDRSDTQYF.